Each of the 25 T cell receptor beta chains below was sequenced from the same sample in a study of blood T cell repertoires in COVID-19. Generated by immunoSEQ multiplex PCR, the TCRdb table keeps only in-frame clones and is missing some. The sample has fewer than 55,000 clones; about 71% are singletons. The source material was peripheral blood. The receptors derive from a woman in her 70s with acute or convalescent COVID-19.

This clone was counted between two and nine times. This chain joins TRBV6-5 and TRBJ2-5, with a possible D match to TRBD2 (5 bases). The V gene's germline CDR1 is MNHEY and CDR2 SVGAGI. V gave up 5 bases and J gave up 1 base, with 14 bases separating them. This CDR3 is built from 15 residues. The CDR3 DNA follows: TGTGCCAGCAGTCCCCTCCCGAGCGGCCAAGAGACCCAGTACTTC. As protein: CASSPLPSGQETQYF.

This clone was seen only once. This chain uses TRBV7-8 with TRBJ1-2; 8 bases line up with TRBD1. Germline-derived CDR1 and CDR2 are SGHVS and FQNEAQ. Trimming at V came to 5 bases and at J to 5 bases, leaving 7 bases not matched to a gene. The CDR3 contains 14 residues. The CDR3 loop reads CASSMLTGGYGYTF. CDR3 nucleotides: TGTGCCAGCAGCATGCTTACAGGGGGTTATGGCTACACCTTC. Drawing the rest from reference TRBV7-8 and TRBJ1-2, the complete variable domain is GAGVSQSPRYKVAKRGQDVALRCDPISGHVSLFWYQQALGQGPEFLTYFQNEAQLDKSGLPSDRFFAERPEGSVSTLKIQRTQQEDSAVYLCASSMLTGGYGYTFGSGTRLTVV.

This clone was counted only a few times. V is TRBV21-1 and J is TRBJ2-3; the table's D call of TRBD1 was not tested on the DNA. TRBV21-1 is annotated as a pseudogene. CDR3 length equals 15 residues. The CDR3 here is CASSKESDRSDTQYF. CDR3 coding DNA: TGTGCCAGCAGCAAAGAATCGGACAGATCAGATACGCAGTATTTT.

The J gene is TRBJ1-2, the V gene TRBV6-1; D is perhaps TRBD1 (5 bases). The V gene's germline CDR1 is MNHNS and CDR2 SASEGT. V dropped 1 base and J dropped 3 bases, with 12 bases sitting between them. The CDR3 has 15 amino acids. The CDR3 region has the DNA TGTGCCAGCAGTGAAGGGGGGGGAGGCTACTATGGCTACACCTTC. Amino acids: CASSEGGGGYYGYTF.

This sequence joins TRBV9 and TRBJ2-1; TRBD2 aligns across 8 bases. Per the germline V gene, CDR1 is SGDLS and CDR2 is YYNGEE. CDR3 length equals 15 residues. V dropped 0 bases and J dropped 2; count of bases not matched to a gene: 1. CDR3 sequence: CASSVDGRAYNEQFF. CDR3 nucleotides: TGTGCCAGCAGCGTAGACGGGAGGGCCTACAATGAGCAGTTCTTC.

The rearrangement uses TRBV9 and TRBJ2-1; the match to TRBD1 covers 9 bases. Losses at the gene ends were 3 bases for V and 1 base for J; bases not matched to a gene: 2. Germline CDR1 SGDLS, CDR2 YYNGEE. The CDR3 length is 15 residues. The CDR3 loop is CASSAGQGSYNEQFF. CDR3 DNA sequence: TGTGCCAGCAGCGCGGGACAGGGATCCTACAATGAGCAGTTCTTC.

This clone was counted at least ten times. This chain connects TRBV10-3 to TRBJ1-1, with D unclear. Germline V gene data show CDR1 as ENHRY and CDR2 as SYGVKD. The CDR3 sequence is 13 residues long. The V end lost 2 bases, the J end lost 1 base, and 5 bases lay between the germline ends. The CDR3 DNA reads TGTGCCATCAGTGAGAACAAGAACACTGAAGCTTTCTTT. Protein: CAISENKNTEAFF.

The gene calls are TRBV3-1 (or the pseudogene TRBV3-2) and TRBJ2-4; 8 bases fit TRBD1. V was clipped by 4 bases and J by 6 bases; unmatched bases: 8. CDR1 LGHDT and CDR2 YNNKEL come from the germline V gene (reference sequence). This CDR3 region has 15 residues. CDR3 residues: CASSRPGQVLNIQYF. The DNA for the CDR3 is TGTGCCAGCAGCCGCCCGGGACAGGTTTTAAACATTCAGTACTTC.

The CDR3 is CASSYSQTSGGTNTGELFF. The CDR3, as DNA: TGTGCCAGCAGTTACTCCCAGACTAGCGGGGGAACGAACACCGGGGAGCTGTTTTTT. The chain links TRBV6-2 or TRBV6-3 to TRBJ2-2, with 12 bases identical to TRBD2. The CDR3 sequence is 19 residues long. Germline V gene data show CDR1 as MNHEY and CDR2 as SVGEGT. V lost 0 bases to trimming and J lost 0 bases; unmatched junction nucleotides: 5.

The V gene is TRBV11-2, the J gene TRBJ2-3, with 7 bases fitting TRBD2. The CDR3 is 16 amino acids. V lost 3 bases, J lost 7 bases, and 13 bases stayed unmatched. In germline, CDR1 is SGHAT, CDR2 FQNNGV. The CDR3 DNA reads as TGTGCCAGCAGCTTCCGGTCGGGGCGGGAGTTGAATACGCAGTATTTT. The encoded protein is CASSFRSGRELNTQYF.

The V gene is TRBV7-6, the J gene TRBJ2-1, with a tentative D call TRBD1 (5 bases). The germline gives CDR1 SGHVS, CDR2 FNYEAQ. The CDR3 covers 12 residues. Trimming stripped 5 bases from V and 10 bases from J, with 12 bases between. The CDR3 protein is CASSAQGLEQFF. The CDR3 DNA reads as TGTGCCAGCAGCGCCCAGGGATTGGAGCAGTTCTTC.

The chain is built from TRBV5-1 and TRBJ2-5; 10 bases match TRBD2. The junction had 2 bases not matched to a gene; V was cut back by 1 base and J by 2 bases. The CDR3 consists of 15 residues. Per germline, CDR1 SGHRS and CDR2 YFSETQ. The chain's CDR3 is CASSLLAGGQETQYF. In nucleotides, the CDR3 is TGCGCCAGCAGCTTGTTAGCGGGGGGACAAGAGACCCAGTACTTC.

The chain recombines TRBV28 with TRBJ1-1, with D maybe TRBD1 (5 bases). The CDR3 totals 15 residues. Trimming shortened V by 4 bases and J by 1 base, and 13 bases separated the two germline ends. Per germline, CDR1 MDHEN and CDR2 SYDVKM. The CDR3 loop is CASSSGWGENTEAFF. CDR3 DNA sequence: TGTGCCAGCAGTTCCGGGTGGGGGGAGAACACTGAAGCTTTCTTT.

The chain has TRBV3-1 (or the pseudogene TRBV3-2) and TRBJ2-1; perhaps TRBD2 as D (5 bases). The V gene's germline CDR1 is LGHDT and CDR2 YNNKEL (reference sequence). V shed 1 base and J shed 16 bases, with 14 bases lying between them. The CDR3 contains 12 residues. The CDR3 nucleotides are TGTGCCAGCAGCCAAGGTAGGAGGTTGACTTTCTTC. Translated: CASSQGRRLTFF.

In this sample, this clone turned up a few times. The chain is built from TRBV14 and TRBJ1-1; no clear D. The CDR3 totals 12 residues. V lost 6 bases, J lost 1 base, and 6 bases lay in between. Germline V gives CDR1 SGHDN, CDR2 FVKESK. The CDR3 loop reads CASRYKNTEAFF. The DNA of the CDR3 is TGTGCCAGCAGGTACAAGAACACTGAAGCTTTCTTT.

The chain has TRBV24-1 and TRBJ1-5; D unclear. CDR1 is KGHDR, CDR2 SFDVKD, per germline. This CDR3 spans 14 amino acids. V dropped 0 bases and J dropped 5 bases, with 7 bases sitting between them. The CDR3 region is CATSDLHGDQPQHF. For the CDR3, the DNA is TGTGCCACCAGTGATTTGCACGGGGATCAGCCCCAGCATTTT.

V usage is TRBV18 and J usage is TRBJ2-7; tentatively, D is TRBD1 (6 bases). The length of the CDR3 is 14 residues. Per the germline V gene, CDR1 is KGHSH and CDR2 is LQKENI. Trimming shortened V by 4 bases and J by 2 bases, and 12 bases separated the two germline ends. The CDR3 spells CASSLREGAYEQYF. CDR3 DNA: TGTGCCAGCTCACTACGCGAGGGGGCCTACGAGCAGTACTTC.

Only one count was recorded for this clone. This rearrangement joins TRBV4-1 to TRBJ1-3, with D unclear. V was trimmed by 0 bases and J by 3 bases, leaving 12 bases between them. Germline-derived CDR1 and CDR2 are MGHRA and YSYEKL. The CDR3 is 16 residues long. Here the CDR3 DNA reads TGCGCCAGCAGCCAAGACTTTGCGGACTATGGAAACACCATATATTTT. It is translated as CASSQDFADYGNTIYF.

In the case of this clone: One junction end disagrees with the germline gene, perhaps due to a read error. This chain links TRBV20-1 with TRBJ1-1; perhaps TRBD1 as D (6 bases). Germline V gene lookup returns CDR1 DFQATT and CDR2 SNEGSKA (reference sequence). The CDR3 length is 11 residues. This chain's CDR3 is CSARTDRRLLF. The CDR3 DNA follows: TGCAGTGCTAGAACAGACAGGAGGCTGCTCTTT.

The chain combines TRBV28 with TRBJ1-1, with 7 bases fitting TRBD1. This CDR3 has 15 amino acids. CDR1 is MDHEN, CDR2 SYDVKM, per germline. V was pared by 2 bases and J by 6 bases, with 9 bases of the junction left unmatched. The CDR3 coding sequence is TGTGCCAGCAGTTTAGAGCAGGGGGGATTCCCTGAAGCTTTCTTT. It yields the protein CASSLEQGGFPEAFF.

This clone was seen more than once but under ten times. This CDR3 is CASITGGGGRAREQFF. In nucleotides, the CDR3 is TGCGCCAGCATCACAGGAGGGGGCGGGAGGGCCAGAGAGCAGTTCTTC. The J gene is TRBJ2-1, the V gene TRBV10-1; TRBD2 matches at 9 bases. This CDR3 region has 16 residues. V shed 7 bases and J 10 bases; nucleotides not matched to a gene: 17. CDR1 and CDR2 (germline): WNHNN, SYGVQD (reference sequence).

Here the CDR3 DNA reads TGCGCCAGCAGCTTGTCAGGGAGGCCTTTCAACACCGGGGAGCTGTTTTTT. It is translated as CASSLSGRPFNTGELFF. This chain uses TRBV5-1 with TRBJ2-2; TRBD2 might be the D (6 bases). Germline CDR1 SGHRS, CDR2 YFSETQ. V lost 1 base and J 2 bases, leaving 15 bases between the germline ends. The CDR3 covers 17 residues.

This sequence joins TRBV7-2 and TRBJ1-1; D is uncertain. This CDR3 is 13 amino acids long. Germline V gives CDR1 SGHTA, CDR2 FQGNSA. V lost 5 bases and J lost 1, with 8 bases in between. The CDR3 DNA follows: TGTGCCAGCAGCCCGACACCGAACACTGAAGCTTTCTTT. Encoded protein: CASSPTPNTEAFF. The variable domain in full, completed from reference TRBV7-2 and TRBJ1-1, reads GAGVSQSPSNKVTEKGKDVELRCDPISGHTALYWYRQSLGQGLEFLIYFQGNSAPDKSGLPSDRFSAERTGGSVSTLTIQRTQQEDSAVYLCASSPTPNTEAFFGQGTRLTVV.

The CDR3 bases are TGTGCCAGCAGCCAAGCTGCAGGATACACCGGGGAGCTGTTTTTT. Its protein is CASSQAAGYTGELFF. The chain combines TRBV3-1 (or the pseudogene TRBV3-2) with TRBJ2-2, with D unresolved. Germline CDR1 LGHDT, CDR2 YNNKEL (reference sequence). The CDR3 runs 15 residues. Trimming cost V 1 base and J 3 bases, with 9 bases left between them.

The chain combines TRBV19 with TRBJ2-1; the match to TRBD2 covers 9 bases. With 0 bases clipped from V and 6 bases from J, the junction kept 6 bases outside the gene matches. This CDR3 has 16 amino acids. Germline CDR1 is LNHDA and CDR2 is SQIVND (reference sequence). The CDR3 bases are TGTGCCAGTAGTATAGATGCTGGACTAGCGCTCAATGAGCAGTTCTTC. Translated: CASSIDAGLALNEQFF.